This T cell receptor (beta chain) was captured in a study of OX40 agonist ivuxolimab in advanced cancers. Overall study: At 82.7% male, the cohort had a mean age of 60 years, ranging from roughly 20 to 80.

TCRdb's copy holds only in-frame clones and misses some; the assay was immunoSEQ multiplex PCR. This sample carries nearly 80,000 clones, 84% of them seen once, and the ten largest clones take 25%. Source: CD4+ or CD8+ T cells sorted from blood, taken in a trial of the OX40 agonist ivuxolimab. The source of this sequence is an adult with an advanced solid tumor such as melanoma, head and neck, liver or kidney cancer.

The CDR3 sequence is CASSLYGGPDTQYF. The CDR3 coding sequence is TGTGCCAGCAGCTTATATGGGGGCCCAGATACGCAGTATTTT. This sequence joins TRBV11-3 and TRBJ2-3; maybe TRBD1 (6 bases). Trimming pared 2 bases from V and 4 bases from J, leaving 10 bases between. The CDR3 runs 14 residues. CDR1 is SGHNT and CDR2 is YENEEA in the germline V gene.